The next 30 T cell receptor beta chains were all read from a single sample in a study of T cell responses to AZD1222 COVID-19 vaccine. Method: immunoSEQ multiplex PCR; TCRdb's copy keeps in-frame clones and lacks some. Of over 65,000 clones in the sample, approximately 89% are singletons; the top ten hold about 5.4%. Source: peripheral blood, taken 28 days after the second AZD1222 dose. The receptors shown here come from an adult who received the AZD1222 COVID-19 vaccine.

V and J are TRBV6-1 and TRBJ1-5; D is perhaps TRBD1 (5 bases). The germline CDR1 and CDR2 sequences are MNHNS and SASEGT. This CDR3 spans 19 amino acids. V was shortened by 2 bases and J by 3 bases, with 23 bases between the two germline ends. CDR3 nucleotide sequence: TGTGCCAGCAGTGAACATCACGGTGGCGCGCAGGGAGCCAATCAGCCCCAGCATTTT. As protein: CASSEHHGGAQGANQPQHF.

The rearrangement uses TRBV7-3 and TRBJ2-2; maybe TRBD2 (6 bases). V dropped 6 bases and J dropped 2 bases, with 19 bases sitting between them. This CDR3 region has 17 residues. Germline V gene sequence: CDR1 SGHTA, CDR2 FQGTGA. This chain's CDR3 is CASSPSPGSGNTGELFF. The CDR3 nucleotides read TGTGCCAGCAGTCCCTCCCCGGGTAGCGGTAACACCGGGGAGCTGTTTTTT.

The V and J genes are TRBV11-2 and TRBJ2-7, with TRBD1 identical over 8 bases. Germline CDR1 reads SGHAT; CDR2 reads FQNNGV. The V segment lost 7 bases and the J segment 7 bases; nucleotides outside the gene matches: 18. The CDR3 totals 16 residues. CDR3 coding DNA: TGTGCCAGCACCAACCGCCGGACAGGGTTTTCGGGGGAGCAGTACTTC. Its protein is CASTNRRTGFSGEQYF.

The rearrangement links TRBV18 to TRBJ1-2; D call uncertain. Deletions cut 2 bases from V and 7 bases from J, with 20 bases between. Germline V lookup: CDR1 KGHSH, CDR2 LQKENI. This CDR3 has 16 residues. DNA for the CDR3: TGTGCCAGCTCACCAGGAGGCTCAGGCCTTTCCCTTGGCTACACCTTC. This encodes CASSPGGSGLSLGYTF.

The rearrangement joins TRBV13 to TRBJ1-2; possible D gene TRBD1, 5 bases. Between the trimmed V and J ends, which lost 3 bases and 5 bases, there was a span of 16 bases. CDR3 size: 15 residues. In germline, CDR1 is PRHDT, CDR2 FYEKMQ (reference sequence). The CDR3 loop is CASSLGVALGYGYTF. The CDR3 nucleotides read TGTGCCAGCAGCTTGGGGGTCGCACTAGGGTATGGCTACACCTTC.

Turning to this clone: Other DNA sequences of this sample code for an identical CDR3. This chain connects TRBV21-1 to TRBJ2-2; the D call of TRBD2 is as the table states it, not checked on the DNA. TRBV21-1 is a pseudogene segment. The CDR3 covers 11 residues. The CDR3 reads CASSTGGELFF. As DNA, the CDR3 is TGTGCCAGCAGCACCGGCGGGGAGCTGTTTTTT.

V usage is TRBV18 and J usage is TRBJ2-5, with no clear D. The CDR3 totals 13 residues. Trimming stripped 2 bases from V and 0 bases from J, with 4 bases between. The germline CDR1 and CDR2 sequences are KGHSH and LQKENI. The CDR3 here is CASSPGYQETQYF. In DNA, the CDR3 is TGTGCCAGCTCACCAGGGTACCAAGAGACCCAGTACTTC. The full variable domain, rest sourced from reference TRBV18 and TRBJ2-5, is NAGVMQNPRHLVRRRGQEARLRCSPMKGHSHVYWYRQLPEEGLKFMVYLQKENIIDESGMPKERFSAEFPKEGPSILRIQQVVRGDSAAYFCASSPGYQETQYFGPGTRLLVL.

The CDR3 sequence: CASSLQGAPSTGELFF. CDR3 nucleotides: TGTGCCAGCAGCCTACAGGGGGCTCCTTCCACCGGGGAGCTGTTTTTT. The chain recombines TRBV7-6 with TRBJ2-2; 9 bases line up with TRBD1. Germline CDR1 is SGHVS and CDR2 is FNYEAQ. Trimming cost V 5 bases and J 4 bases; bases outside gene matches: 8. CDR3 size: 16 residues.

The rearrangement uses TRBV19 and TRBJ1-1; D is uncertain. The length of the CDR3 is 13 residues. Trimming shortened V by 4 bases and J by 4 bases, and 10 bases separated the two germline ends. In germline, CDR1 is LNHDA, CDR2 SQIVND (reference sequence). As DNA, the CDR3 is TGTGCCAGTAGTAGTCAAGGTCCCACTGAAGCTTTCTTT. Amino acid sequence: CASSSQGPTEAFF.

The rearrangement joins TRBV18 to TRBJ2-2; D gene unclear. The CDR3 covers 14 residues. Trimming cost V 6 bases and J 1 base, with 9 bases left between them. Germline CDR1 is KGHSH and CDR2 is LQKENI. Here the CDR3 reads CASSTTVNTGELFF. The CDR3 nucleotides read TGTGCCAGCTCCACGACGGTGAACACCGGGGAGCTGTTTTTT.

This clone was detected once. This chain uses TRBV11-2 with TRBJ2-7; D gene unclear. The CDR3 is 13 residues long. The V and J ends lost 1 base and 6 bases respectively, with 10 bases between them. Germline CDR1 reads SGHAT; CDR2 reads FQNNGV. CDR3 DNA: TGTGCCAGCAGCTTAGGGTACGGGTCCGAGCAGTACGTC. It codes for CASSLGYGSEQYV.

The genes are TRBV27 and TRBJ1-5; no definite D call. This CDR3 spans 14 amino acids. CDR1 and CDR2 (germline): MNHEY, SMNVEV (reference sequence). Trimming took 4 bases from V and 7 from J, leaving 14 bases between them. DNA for the CDR3: TGTGCCAGCAGTTGGACTTCGAGCGGGCAGCCCCAGCATTTT. The encoded protein is CASSWTSSGQPQHF.

This sequence joins TRBV10-3 and TRBJ2-7, with D possibly being TRBD1 or TRBD2 (5 bases each). V was cut by 2 bases and J by 5 bases, with 16 bases left in between. CDR3 size: 15 residues. CDR1 and CDR2 from the germline V gene are ENHRY and SYGVKD. Here the CDR3 DNA reads TGTGCCATCAGTGAGAAGGGGAGTTCTTACCACGAGCAGTACTTC. Its translation is CAISEKGSSYHEQYF.

The rearrangement uses TRBV5-1 and TRBJ1-1; D is possibly TRBD1 (5 bases). V was trimmed by 4 bases and J by 3 bases, leaving 10 bases between them. The CDR3 sequence is 13 residues long. Germline loops: CDR1 SGHRS, CDR2 YFSETQ. DNA of the CDR3: TGCGCCAGCAGCAGCTCAGGGTACACTGAAGCTTTCTTT. Translated: CASSSSGYTEAFF.

This clone was observed a single time. The rearrangement uses TRBV7-9 and TRBJ1-1; 9 positions agree with TRBD1. V lost 5 bases, J lost 3 bases, and 7 bases stayed unmatched. Germline lookup yields CDR1 SEHNR and CDR2 FQNEAQ (reference sequence). CDR3 length: 15 amino acids. CDR3 sequence (DNA): TGTGCCAGCAGCCCTCGGACAGGGGAGGACACTGAAGCTTTCTTT. Protein: CASSPRTGEDTEAFF.

The chain carries TRBV7-3 and TRBJ2-2; no definite D call. Germline V gene sequence: CDR1 SGHTA, CDR2 FQGTGA. The length of the CDR3 is 12 residues. Deletions cut 5 bases from V and 7 bases from J, with 8 bases between. The CDR3 here is CASSPTDGELFF. Here the CDR3 DNA reads TGTGCCAGCAGCCCCACTGACGGGGAGCTGTTTTTT.

This chain uses TRBV19 with TRBJ2-7, with D possibly TRBD2 on 6 matching bases. Trimming stripped 6 bases from V and 4 bases from J, with 16 bases between. The CDR3 loop spans 14 amino acids. Germline V lookup: CDR1 LNHDA, CDR2 SQIVND (reference sequence). CDR3 DNA sequence: TGTGCCAGTAGCCCGAACCCGGGGGTTTACGAGCAGTACTTC. Translation: CASSPNPGVYEQYF.

This rearrangement joins TRBV9 to TRBJ1-2; D is uncertain. From germline, CDR1 is SGDLS and CDR2 YYNGEE. Trimming removed 0 bases from V and 8 bases from J, with 11 bases in between. The CDR3 contains 13 residues. The CDR3 DNA follows: TGTGCCAGCAGCGTAGGGGAGGATTGGGGCTACACCTTC. Protein: CASSVGEDWGYTF.

This chain links TRBV5-6 with TRBJ1-2, with TRBD1 matching over 7 bases. In germline, CDR1 is SGHDT, CDR2 YYEEEE. This CDR3 has 14 amino acids. Trimming removed 6 bases from V and 5 bases from J; junction bases left unmatched: 10. The CDR3 DNA follows: TGTGCCAGCAACACAGGGGCCGCCGAATATGGCTACACCTTC. Protein: CASNTGAAEYGYTF.

V is TRBV4-2 and J is TRBJ2-3, with 8 bases fitting TRBD2. Germline V gives CDR1 LGHNA, CDR2 YNFKEQ. V lost 1 base and J lost 6; bases outside the gene matches: 6. The CDR3 has 15 amino acids. The CDR3 nucleotides read TGTGCCAGCAGCCAAGTGGGCGGGGGGTTCGATACGCAGTATTTT. It specifies CASSQVGGGFDTQYF.

The chain is built from TRBV25-1 and TRBJ2-2; maybe TRBD2 (5 bases). V was cut by 3 bases and J by 6 bases, with 14 bases left in between. The germline V gene encodes CDR1 MGHDK and CDR2 SYGVNS. The CDR3 is 15 residues long. DNA for the CDR3: TGTGCCAGCAGTGAGGGAGAACTCTGGGCCGGGGAGCTGTTTTTT. It encodes CASSEGELWAGELFF.

The chain is built from TRBV27 and TRBJ1-6; possible D gene TRBD1, 5 bases. The CDR3 sequence is 13 residues long. Deletions cut 7 bases from V and 9 bases from J, with 13 bases between. CDR1 MNHEY and CDR2 SMNVEV come from the germline V gene (reference sequence). The CDR3 loop reads CASNRGQSSPLHF. DNA of the CDR3: TGTGCCAGCAATCGGGGCCAATCTTCACCCCTCCACTTT.

There are a few counts of this clone. This sequence joins TRBV6-2 or TRBV6-3 and TRBJ1-1; D not certain. V lost 2 bases to trimming and J lost 4 bases, with 8 bases between them. Germline loops: CDR1 MNHEY, CDR2 SVGEGT. The CDR3 runs 13 residues. The CDR3 DNA reads TGTGCCAGCAGTTACGCGAGGACCACTGAAGCTTTCTTT. As protein: CASSYARTTEAFF.

This clone appeared a few times. The chain is built from TRBV27 and TRBJ1-1; unclear D gene. Germline CDR1 is MNHEY and CDR2 is SMNVEV (reference sequence). The CDR3 is 15 residues long. V was clipped by 1 base and J by 0 bases, with 9 bases between them. CDR3 sequence (DNA): TGTGCCAGCAGTTTATGGTCACGGATGAACACTGAAGCTTTCTTT. Encoded protein: CASSLWSRMNTEAFF.

V is TRBV6-5 and J is TRBJ1-1; D is unclear. Trimming pared 4 bases from V and 0 bases from J, leaving 15 bases between. Germline CDR1 and CDR2: MNHEY and SVGAGI. This CDR3 comprises 16 residues. CDR3 residues: CASSFRDTRVNTEAFF. The CDR3 DNA is TGTGCCAGCAGTTTCCGTGACACCCGTGTGAACACTGAAGCTTTCTTT.

The chain employs TRBV10-3 and TRBJ2-3, with D hard to call. Germline CDR1 ENHRY, CDR2 SYGVKD. V was clipped by 2 bases and J by 2 bases, with 8 bases between them. There are 14 residues in the CDR3. CDR3 sequence: CAISEMGVTDTQYF. In nucleotides, the CDR3 is TGTGCCATCAGTGAGATGGGCGTCACAGATACGCAGTATTTT.

The DNA for the CDR3 is TGTGCCATCAGTGACCCGACAGGGGTGGATGGCTACACCTTC. Its protein product is CAISDPTGVDGYTF. V gene TRBV10-3 combines with J gene TRBJ1-2; 8 bases match TRBD1. The CDR3 totals 14 residues. Trimming cost V 3 bases and J 6 bases; bases outside gene matches: 6. Germline lookup yields CDR1 ENHRY and CDR2 SYGVKD.

The V gene is TRBV21-1, the J gene TRBJ1-2; TRBD1 is the table's D call, not checked against the DNA. TRBV21-1 is termed a pseudogene. The CDR3 loop spans 16 amino acids. The CDR3 nucleotides are TGTGCCAGCAGCAAAGGTTGGCTCCCAGGGAACTGTGGCTACACCTTC. It encodes CASSKGWLPGNCGYTF.

The V gene is TRBV10-3, the J gene TRBJ1-1; 7 bases are shared with TRBD1. V shed 9 bases, J shed 4 bases, and the junction held 11 bases outside the gene matches. This CDR3 is built from 14 residues. Germline CDR1 reads ENHRY; CDR2 reads SYGVKD. CDR3 sequence: CAIQPTGSGTEAFF. Here the CDR3 DNA reads TGTGCCATACAACCGACAGGGAGTGGCACTGAAGCTTTCTTT.

The chain recombines TRBV13 with TRBJ2-7; 13 bases line up with TRBD2. The CDR3 runs 15 residues. CDR1 is PRHDT, CDR2 FYEKMQ, per germline (reference sequence). Unmatched junction bases numbered 3, after V lost 3 bases and J lost 4 bases. The CDR3 sequence: CASSFRTSGGYEQYF. The CDR3 nucleotides are TGTGCCAGCAGCTTCCGGACTAGCGGGGGTTACGAGCAGTACTTC. Using reference TRBV13 and TRBJ2-7 for the parts outside the CDR3, the full variable domain is AAGVIQSPRHLIKEKRETATLKCYPIPRHDTVYWYQQGPGQDPQFLISFYEKMQSDKGSIPDRFSAQQFSDYHSELNMSSLELGDSALYFCASSFRTSGGYEQYFGPGTRLTVT.